This entry lists 29 T cell receptor beta chains sequenced from one sample in a study of T-cell reconstitution after alpha-beta-depleted transplantation in children. Preparing the TCRbeta library involved the use of unique molecular identifiers. In TCRdb, the PCR reads were re-called with MiXCR into one record per CDR3 protein. The table lists about 500,000 distinct CDR3 sequences, about 33% of them singletons. Material: PBMCs from the stem cell graft donor, obtained from the stem cell graft. The receptors originated from a human donor who donated a stem cell graft to a child with aplastic anemia.

A few counts support this clonotype. The J gene is TRBJ2-5, the V gene TRBV7-2, with D possibly matching TRBD1 (5 bases). CDR1 SGHTA and CDR2 FQGNSA come from the germline V gene. The CDR3 is 13 residues long. The V and J ends lost 4 bases and 5 bases respectively, with 11 bases between them. This CDR3 is CASSSRVGETQYF. In nucleotides, the CDR3 is TGTGCCAGCAGCTCCAGGGTCGGGGAGACCCAGTACTTC.

This clonotype was detected a few times. The chain carries TRBV20-1 and TRBJ1-2; D not resolved. Trimming took 5 bases from V and 3 from J, leaving 13 bases between them. The V gene's germline CDR1 is DFQATT and CDR2 SNEGSKA (reference sequence). This CDR3 is 13 amino acids long. The DNA of the CDR3 is TGCAGTGCTCCTGCGATGGGCGACTATGGCTACACCTTC. Translating it yields CSAPAMGDYGYTF.

The genes are TRBV11-2 and TRBJ2-1; 11 bases map to TRBD2. CDR3 length: 19 residues. The germline gives CDR1 SGHAT, CDR2 FQNNGV. The ends lost 5 bases at V and 0 bases at J; junction bases unmatched: 12. CDR3 residues: CASSRPGGLAELSYNEQFF. CDR3 sequence (DNA): TGTGCCAGCAGCCGCCCGGGGGGACTAGCGGAGCTCTCCTACAATGAGCAGTTCTTC.

This clonotype has only a few counts. This sequence joins TRBV12-5 and TRBJ1-5; D remains ambiguous. Per germline, CDR1 LGHNT and CDR2 FRNRAP. Trimming stripped 3 bases from V and 6 bases from J, with 9 bases between. This CDR3 has 13 amino acids. The CDR3 loop is CASGLGGTQPQHF. DNA of the CDR3: TGTGCTAGTGGTTTAGGAGGAACTCAGCCCCAGCATTTT.

V usage is TRBV3-1 and J usage is TRBJ2-3; D gene ambiguous. CDR1 and CDR2 (germline): LGHDT, YNNKEL (reference sequence). V dropped 1 base and J dropped 2 bases, with 1 base sitting between them. There are 12 residues in the CDR3. CDR3: CASSQATDTQYF. The DNA of the CDR3 is TGTGCCAGCAGCCAAGCCACAGATACGCAGTATTTT.

This clonotype appeared a few times. This chain uses TRBV7-9 with TRBJ1-1; no clear D. V was cut by 5 bases and J by 7 bases, with 14 bases left in between. Per the germline V gene, CDR1 is SEHNR and CDR2 is FQNEAQ (reference sequence). The CDR3 contains 13 residues. The CDR3 DNA is TGTGCCAGCAGCCTGGACCTCGGGGATGAAGCTTTCTTT. Amino acids: CASSLDLGDEAFF.

V gene TRBV5-1 combines with J gene TRBJ1-2, with D unclear. Germline CDR1 reads SGHRS; CDR2 reads YFSETQ. V lost 7 bases, J lost 2 bases, and 18 bases lay in between. CDR3 length: 15 residues. DNA for the CDR3: TGCGCCAGCCAAGCGGGAAGGGCCGGCAACTATGGCTACACCTTC. It codes for CASQAGRAGNYGYTF.

V usage is TRBV28 and J usage is TRBJ1-3; weak D call: TRBD1 (6 bases). CDR1 MDHEN and CDR2 SYDVKM come from the germline V gene. Deletions cut 2 bases from V and 4 bases from J, with 12 bases between. CDR3 length: 15 amino acids. In DNA, the CDR3 is TGTGCCAGCAGTTTACGGGGAGGACAGGGAAACACCATATATTTT. This sequence encodes CASSLRGGQGNTIYF.

The J gene is TRBJ1-5, the V gene TRBV7-8, with 10 nucleotides matching TRBD1. The V segment lost 0 bases and the J segment 4 bases; nucleotides outside the gene matches: 6. Per the germline V gene, CDR1 is SGHVS and CDR2 is FQNEAQ. The CDR3 has 17 amino acids. The CDR3 sequence is CASSLAERTGGNQPQHF. For the CDR3, the DNA is TGTGCCAGCAGCTTAGCCGAAAGGACAGGGGGTAATCAGCCCCAGCATTTT.

The V and J genes are TRBV18 and TRBJ2-7; D possibly corresponds to TRBD2 (5 bases). V was shortened by 3 bases and J by 6 bases, with 12 bases between the two germline ends. There are 13 residues in the CDR3. CDR1 is KGHSH and CDR2 is LQKENI in the germline V gene. In DNA form, the CDR3 reads TGTGCCAGCTCACCTTTAGAGGGATCCGAGCAGTACTTC. Translating gives CASSPLEGSEQYF.

The chain uses TRBV20-1 and TRBJ2-7; 10 bases fit TRBD1. This CDR3 is built from 16 residues. In germline, CDR1 is DFQATT, CDR2 SNEGSKA (reference sequence). J gave up 3 bases and V 5 bases, and 13 bases lay outside the gene matches. The CDR3 region is CSARSPGQGSLYEQYF. CDR3 in DNA: TGCAGTGCTCGATCCCCGGGACAGGGGTCCCTCTACGAGCAGTACTTC.

The chain carries TRBV10-3 and TRBJ1-1; D uncertain. Germline loops: CDR1 ENHRY, CDR2 SYGVKD. The V gene lost 0 bases and the J gene lost 8 bases, with 10 bases spanning the gap. The CDR3 is made up of 13 amino acids. The CDR3 loop is CAISESYHLEAFF. The DNA for the CDR3 is TGTGCCATCAGTGAGTCGTATCATTTAGAAGCTTTCTTT.

This chain connects TRBV7-8 to TRBJ1-5; no clear D. Germline CDR1 SGHVS, CDR2 FQNEAQ. The V gene lost 5 bases and the J gene lost 4 bases, with 9 bases spanning the gap. There are 13 residues in the CDR3. CDR3 bases: TGTGCCAGCAGCCCAGAGAGAAATCAGCCCCAGCATTTT. It specifies CASSPERNQPQHF.

V and J are TRBV4-3 and TRBJ2-1, with TRBD2 identical over 7 bases. Trimming at V came to 0 bases and at J to 4 bases, leaving 9 bases not matched to a gene. The CDR3 totals 17 residues. Germline V gene data show CDR1 as LGHNA and CDR2 as YSLEER. The CDR3 coding sequence is TGCGCCAGCAGCCAAGATGCGAGCGGGATCTCGTACAATGAGCAGTTCTTC. Protein product: CASSQDASGISYNEQFF.

This CDR3 is CASSFGQGQDTQYF. CDR3 sequence (DNA): TGCGCCAGCAGCTTCGGACAGGGTCAAGATACGCAGTATTTT. This chain connects TRBV5-1 to TRBJ2-3, with 8 bases fitting TRBD1. Trimming took 2 bases from V and 5 from J; bases not matched to a gene: 4. Looked up from germline, CDR1 is SGHRS and CDR2 is YFSETQ. The length of the CDR3 is 14 residues.

In nucleotides, the CDR3 is TGTGCCAGCATCCACTATTCACTAGCGGGGTACAATGAGCAGTTCTTC. Amino acids: CASIHYSLAGYNEQFF. This chain uses TRBV5-6 with TRBJ2-1, with 10 positions matching TRBD2. Germline lookup yields CDR1 SGHDT and CDR2 YYEEEE. This CDR3 comprises 16 residues. V lost 6 bases, J lost 4 bases, and 10 bases stayed unmatched.

There are a few counts of this clonotype. V usage is TRBV29-1 and J usage is TRBJ1-2; 9 bases match TRBD1. The CDR3 is 13 amino acids. Trimming at V came to 7 bases and at J to 4 bases, leaving 7 bases not matched to a gene. Germline V lookup: CDR1 SQVTM, CDR2 ANQGSEA. The CDR3 DNA sequence: TGCAGCGGGGGACAGGGAGGGTCCTATGGCTACACCTTC. It encodes CSGGQGGSYGYTF.

This clonotype showed up just a few times. This chain joins TRBV4-3 and TRBJ2-1; D gene uncertain. The ends were cut back, 1 base at V and 8 bases at J, with 12 bases in the middle. Germline-derived CDR1 and CDR2 are LGHNA and YSLEER. CDR3 size: 14 residues. CDR3: CASSQVFYGDEQFF. The DNA for the CDR3 is TGCGCCAGCAGCCAAGTCTTTTACGGCGATGAGCAGTTCTTC.

This clonotype has ten or more counts. The chain joins TRBV7-3 to TRBJ1-1, with a tentative D call TRBD1 (6 bases). V was cut by 4 bases and J by 2 bases, with 11 bases left in between. The CDR3 loop spans 14 amino acids. Looked up from germline, CDR1 is SGHTA and CDR2 is FQGTGA. This CDR3 reads CASSSGQLNTEAFF. The CDR3 DNA reads as TGTGCCAGCAGCTCCGGACAGTTAAACACTGAAGCTTTCTTT.

This clonotype was observed a handful of times. The J gene is TRBJ2-7, the V gene TRBV6-1, with TRBD1 matching 10 bases. V was pared by 6 bases and J by 8 bases, with 7 bases of the junction left unmatched. The CDR3 sequence is 13 residues long. Germline CDR1 MNHNS, CDR2 SASEGT. CDR3 DNA sequence: TGTGCCAGCAGCCTGGGACAGGGGTATAAGCAGTACTTC. Its protein is CASSLGQGYKQYF.

The rearrangement joins TRBV7-2 to TRBJ1-1; D gene unclear. The germline V gene encodes CDR1 SGHTA and CDR2 FQGNSA. CDR3 length: 14 residues. V was clipped by 5 bases and J by 2 bases, with 12 bases between them. This chain's CDR3 is CASSAQQLNTEAFF. CDR3 DNA: TGTGCCAGCAGCGCACAGCAGCTCAACACTGAAGCTTTCTTT.

The table lists this clonotype with a count of one. The V call is TRBV15, the J call TRBJ2-7; tentatively, D is TRBD1 (6 bases). The CDR3 has 13 amino acids. The V and J ends lost 5 bases and 5 bases respectively, with 13 bases between them. Germline V CDR1 and CDR2: LNHNV, YYDKDF (reference sequence). The CDR3 loop is CATSLGTFNEQYV. The CDR3 DNA follows: TGTGCCACCAGCCTAGGGACATTTAACGAGCAGTACGTC.

The chain combines TRBV11-1 with TRBJ2-1; 10 nucleotides align to TRBD2. Germline V lookup: CDR1 SGHAT, CDR2 FQDESV (reference sequence). This CDR3 region has 19 residues. V was pared by 6 bases and J by 4 bases, with 18 bases of the junction left unmatched. DNA for the CDR3: TGTGCCAGCAGTAAACAGAAACGACTAGCGGGCATGGAATACAATGAGCAGTTCTTC. The encoded protein is CASSKQKRLAGMEYNEQFF. Combining the CDR3 with reference TRBV11-1 and TRBJ2-1 gives the whole variable domain EAEVAQSPRYKITEKSQAVAFWCDPISGHATLYWYRQILGQGPELLVQFQDESVVDDSQLPKDRFSAERLKGVDSTLKIQPAELGDSAMYLCASSKQKRLAGMEYNEQFFGPGTRLTVL.

This clonotype appeared a single time. The rearrangement links TRBV6-1 to TRBJ2-2; unclear D gene. Between the trimmed V and J ends, which lost 0 bases and 6 bases, there was a span of 5 bases. The CDR3 runs to 13 residues. The germline V gene has CDR1 MNHNS and CDR2 SASEGT. CDR3 DNA sequence: TGTGCCAGCAGTGAAGCGCTTCCCGGGGAGCTGTTTTTT. Residues: CASSEALPGELFF.

This clonotype was detected a few times. The chain employs TRBV20-1 and TRBJ2-1, with a tentative D call TRBD2 (6 bases). The germline V and J ends were trimmed by 7 bases and 9 bases, with 22 bases remaining between them. Germline lookup yields CDR1 DFQATT and CDR2 SNEGSKA (reference sequence). The CDR3 loop spans 14 amino acids. The CDR3 bases are TGCAGTGTCGGGACTCGTTCCGGAGGGGCTGAGCAGTTCTTC. This sequence encodes CSVGTRSGGAEQFF.

This clonotype has a handful of counts. The V call is TRBV28, the J call TRBJ2-7; the D gene could be TRBD1 or TRBD2 (7 bases each). V lost 9 bases to trimming and J lost 3 bases, with 18 bases between them. This CDR3 spans 14 amino acids. CDR1 is MDHEN, CDR2 SYDVKM, per germline. This CDR3 reads CASILAGGDYEQYF. For the CDR3, the DNA is TGTGCCAGTATCCTGGCAGGGGGGGACTACGAGCAGTACTTC.

The chain couples TRBV7-9 to TRBJ2-3; TRBD1 is a possible D gene (6 bases). The germline V gene has CDR1 SEHNR and CDR2 FQNEAQ (reference sequence). Trimming removed 5 bases from V and 3 bases from J, with 12 bases in between. The CDR3 covers 14 residues. CDR3 nucleotide sequence: TGTGCCAGCAGCCAGGGGCGCCGAACAGATACGCAGTATTTT. As protein: CASSQGRRTDTQYF.

CDR3 sequence: CATRSETQYF. The CDR3 bases are TGTGCCACCAGAAGTGAGACCCAGTACTTC. The chain couples TRBV6-2 or TRBV6-3 to TRBJ2-5; D not certain. CDR1 MNHEY and CDR2 SVGEGT come from the germline V gene. V was clipped by 10 bases and J by 5 bases, with 8 bases between them. This CDR3 is 10 amino acids long.

The V call is TRBV10-3, the J call TRBJ2-5; D uncertain. Between the trimmed V and J ends, which lost 2 bases and 3 bases, there was a span of 7 bases. The CDR3 loop spans 13 amino acids. Germline V lookup: CDR1 ENHRY, CDR2 SYGVKD. The CDR3 DNA reads as TGTGCCATCAGTGAGACAGCAGAAGAGACCCAGTACTTC. Its protein product is CAISETAEETQYF.